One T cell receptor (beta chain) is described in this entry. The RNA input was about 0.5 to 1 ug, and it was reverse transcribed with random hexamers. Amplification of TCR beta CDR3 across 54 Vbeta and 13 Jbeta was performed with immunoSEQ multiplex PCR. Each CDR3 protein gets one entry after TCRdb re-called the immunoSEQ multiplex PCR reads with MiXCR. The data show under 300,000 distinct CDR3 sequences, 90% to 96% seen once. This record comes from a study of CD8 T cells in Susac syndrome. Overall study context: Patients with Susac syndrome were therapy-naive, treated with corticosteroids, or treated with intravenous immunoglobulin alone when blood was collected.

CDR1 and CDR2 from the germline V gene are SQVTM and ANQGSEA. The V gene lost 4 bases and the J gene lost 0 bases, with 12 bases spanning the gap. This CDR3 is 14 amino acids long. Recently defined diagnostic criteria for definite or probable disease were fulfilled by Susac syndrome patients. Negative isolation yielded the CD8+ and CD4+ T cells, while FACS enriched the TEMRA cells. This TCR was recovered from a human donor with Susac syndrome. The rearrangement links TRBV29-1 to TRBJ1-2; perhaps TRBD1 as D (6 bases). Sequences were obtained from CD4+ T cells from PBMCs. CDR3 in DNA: TGCAGCGTTGTCTCGACAGGCCCTAACTATGGCTACACCTTC. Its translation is CSVVSTGPNYGYTF.